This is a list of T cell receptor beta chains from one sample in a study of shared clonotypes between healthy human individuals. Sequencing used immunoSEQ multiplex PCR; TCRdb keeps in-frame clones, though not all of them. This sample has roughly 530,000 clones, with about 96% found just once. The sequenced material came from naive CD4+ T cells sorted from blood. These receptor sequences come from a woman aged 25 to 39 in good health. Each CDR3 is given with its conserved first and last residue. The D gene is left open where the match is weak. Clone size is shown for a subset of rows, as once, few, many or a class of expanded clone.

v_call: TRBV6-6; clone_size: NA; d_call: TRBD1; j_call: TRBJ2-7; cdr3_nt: TGTGCCAGCAGTCCAAGACAGGGCGTCTACGAGCAGTACTTC; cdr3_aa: CASSPRQGVYEQYF
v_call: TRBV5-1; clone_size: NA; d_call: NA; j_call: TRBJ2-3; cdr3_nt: TGCGCCAGCAGCTTGGGTTTCGGCACAGATACGCAGTATTTT; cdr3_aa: CASSLGFGTDTQYF
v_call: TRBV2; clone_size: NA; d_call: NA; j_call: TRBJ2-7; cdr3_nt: TGTGCCAGCAGTTATCAGGGTTACGAGCAGTACTTC; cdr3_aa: CASSYQGYEQYF
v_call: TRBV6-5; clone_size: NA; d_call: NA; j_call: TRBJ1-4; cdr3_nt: TGTGCCAGCAGTTATGTAGGGATTAATGAAAAACTGTTTTTT; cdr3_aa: CASSYVGINEKLFF
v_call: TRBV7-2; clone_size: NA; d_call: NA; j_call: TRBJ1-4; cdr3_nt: TGTGCCAGCAGCCCACAGGACACGAATGAAAAACTGTTTTTT; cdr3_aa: CASSPQDTNEKLFF
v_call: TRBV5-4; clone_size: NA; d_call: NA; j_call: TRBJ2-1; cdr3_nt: TGTGCCAGCAGTCCACGGGACTCATACAATGAGCAGTTCTTC; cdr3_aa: CASSPRDSYNEQFF
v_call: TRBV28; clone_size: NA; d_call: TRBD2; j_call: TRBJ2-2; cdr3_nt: TGTGCCAGCAGTTTGCTAGCGGGAGCCGGGGAGCTGTTTTTT; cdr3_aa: CASSLLAGAGELFF
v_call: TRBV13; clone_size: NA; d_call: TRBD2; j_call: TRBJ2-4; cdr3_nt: TGTGCCAGCAGCTTACTGCGGGAGGAAAACATTCAGTACTTC; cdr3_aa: CASSLLREENIQYF
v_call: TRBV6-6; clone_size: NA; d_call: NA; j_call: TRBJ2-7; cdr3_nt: TGTGCCAGCAGCACCGGGACACCACCCTACGAGCAGTACTTC; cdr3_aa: CASSTGTPPYEQYF
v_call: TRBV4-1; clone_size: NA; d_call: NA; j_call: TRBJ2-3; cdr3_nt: TGCGCCAGCAGCCAAGACAACGCTAGAGAGGCAGATACGCAGTATTTT; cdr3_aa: CASSQDNAREADTQYF
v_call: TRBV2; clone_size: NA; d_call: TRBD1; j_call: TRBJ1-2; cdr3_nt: TGTGCCAGCAGTTTCGGACAGGTGAACTATGGCTACACCTTC; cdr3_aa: CASSFGQVNYGYTF
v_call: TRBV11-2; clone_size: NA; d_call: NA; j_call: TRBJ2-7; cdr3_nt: TGTGCCAGCAGCTTAGACCTGCTTGGGGCGGAGCAGTACTTC; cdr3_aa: CASSLDLLGAEQYF
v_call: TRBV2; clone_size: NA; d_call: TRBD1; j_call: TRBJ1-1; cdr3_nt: TGTGCCAGCAGTGTCTCTAGACAGGGCTATGGTGAAGCTTTCTTT; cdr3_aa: CASSVSRQGYGEAFF
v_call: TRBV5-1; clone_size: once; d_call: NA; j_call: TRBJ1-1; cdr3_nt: TGCGCCAGCAGCCCAGGCCAGACAAACACTGAAGCTTTCTTT; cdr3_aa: CASSPGQTNTEAFF
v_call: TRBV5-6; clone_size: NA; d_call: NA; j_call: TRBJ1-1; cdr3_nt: TGTGCCAGCAGCTTGGGCTTGGGGGTTGCTGAAGCTTTCTTT; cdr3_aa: CASSLGLGVAEAFF
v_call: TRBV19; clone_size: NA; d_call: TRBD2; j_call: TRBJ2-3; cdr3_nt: TGTGCCAGTGAACTAGCGGGCACAGATACGCAGTATTTT; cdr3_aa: CASELAGTDTQYF
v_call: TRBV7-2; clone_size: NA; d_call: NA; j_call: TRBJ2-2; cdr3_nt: TGTGCCAGCAGCTGGGGGCCGGTCGGTTCGGCCGGGGAGCTGTTTTTT; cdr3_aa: CASSWGPVGSAGELFF
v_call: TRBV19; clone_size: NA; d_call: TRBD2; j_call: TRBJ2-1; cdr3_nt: TGTGCCAGTACCGGACTAGCGGGAGGCACTGAGCAGTTCTTC; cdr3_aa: CASTGLAGGTEQFF
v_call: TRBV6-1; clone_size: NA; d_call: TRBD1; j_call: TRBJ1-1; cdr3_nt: TGTGCCAGCAGTAAGGGACAGGGGAACACTGAAGCTTTCTTT; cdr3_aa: CASSKGQGNTEAFF
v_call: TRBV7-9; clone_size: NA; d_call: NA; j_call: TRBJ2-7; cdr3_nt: TGTGCCAGCAGCGACCTAATCCGTGAACGACAGTCCTACGAGCAGTACTTC; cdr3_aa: CASSDLIRERQSYEQYF
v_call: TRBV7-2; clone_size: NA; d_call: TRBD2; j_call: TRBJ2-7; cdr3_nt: TGTGCCAGTCGAGCGGGAGGCGCCGAGGCCTACGAGCAGTACTTC; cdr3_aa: CASRAGGAEAYEQYF
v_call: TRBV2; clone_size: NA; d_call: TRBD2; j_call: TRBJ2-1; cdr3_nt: TGTGCCAGCAGTGCGACTAGCGGTCTATACAATGAGCAGTTCTTC; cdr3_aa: CASSATSGLYNEQFF
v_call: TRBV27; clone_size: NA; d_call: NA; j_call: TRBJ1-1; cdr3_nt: TGTGCCAGCAGCAGAAGGACCCTCTCCCGGAGGATGAACACTGAAGCTTTCTTT; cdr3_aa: CASSRRTLSRRMNTEAFF
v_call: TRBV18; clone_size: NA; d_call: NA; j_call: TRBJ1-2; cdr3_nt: TGTGCCAGCTCACCAGTACAGGGTTTTTGGGCCGGCTACACCTTC; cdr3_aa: CASSPVQGFWAGYTF
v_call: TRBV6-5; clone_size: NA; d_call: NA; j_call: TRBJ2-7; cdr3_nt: TGTGCCAGCAGTTATTCTGACACAAACTACGAGCAGTACTTC; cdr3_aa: CASSYSDTNYEQYF
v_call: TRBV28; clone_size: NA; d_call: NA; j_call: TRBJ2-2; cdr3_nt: TGTGCCAGCATTCCACAACTCAACACCGGGGAGCTGTTTTTT; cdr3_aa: CASIPQLNTGELFF
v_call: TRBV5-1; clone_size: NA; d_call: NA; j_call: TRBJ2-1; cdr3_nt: TGCGCCAGCAGCGACATTCTAGCTCTGGATGGAATGGGTGAGCAGTTCTTC; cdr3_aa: CASSDILALDGMGEQFF
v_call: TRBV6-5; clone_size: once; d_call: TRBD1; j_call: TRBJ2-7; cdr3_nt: TGTGCCAGCTGGACAGGGACTTCCTACGAGCAGTACTTC; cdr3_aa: CASWTGTSYEQYF
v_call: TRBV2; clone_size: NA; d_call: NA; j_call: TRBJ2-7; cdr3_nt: TGTGCCAGCAGACTCCTGAGGCAGAGCTCCTACGAGCAGTACTTC; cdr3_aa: CASRLLRQSSYEQYF